A single sample is the source of the 4 T cell receptor beta chains below, sequenced in a study of cytomegalovirus exposure and HLA in healthy donors. It was with 60 Vbeta and 13 Jbeta primers that the PCR ran. Assay used: immunoSEQ multiplex PCR; TCRdb lists only in-frame clones, some missing. The repertoire has about 140,000 clones, around 79% of them found once; the top ten carry about 3.1%. Sequenced material: PBMCs. The receptors were sampled from a female donor in good health and CMV-seronegative.

The rearrangement joins TRBV7-2 to TRBJ2-7; 8 bases line up with TRBD2. V shed 1 base, J shed 6 bases, and the junction held 8 bases outside the gene matches. The length of the CDR3 is 15 residues. From germline, CDR1 is SGHTA and CDR2 FQGNSA. The CDR3, as DNA: TGTGCCAGCAGCTTAGTGGCCGGGAGGGTAATCGAGCAGTACTTC. As protein: CASSLVAGRVIEQYF.

V gene TRBV4-3 combines with J gene TRBJ2-4, with D tentatively TRBD1 (6 bases). CDR3 length equals 20 residues. Germline CDR1 reads LGHNA; CDR2 reads YSLEER. The V and J ends lost 0 bases and 1 base respectively, with 22 bases between them. The CDR3, as DNA: TGCGCCAGCAGCCAAGAAGCCATTGTCGCAGGGGACCTGGCCAAAAACATTCAGTACTTC. Translating it yields CASSQEAIVAGDLAKNIQYF.

The chain joins TRBV5-4 to TRBJ2-7, with 7 bases that match TRBD2. The CDR3 totals 14 residues. Losses at the gene ends were 0 bases for V and 3 bases for J; bases not matched to a gene: 3. Germline V lookup: CDR1 SGHNT, CDR2 YYREEE (reference sequence). CDR3 in DNA: TGTGCCAGCAGCTTGGCAGGGAGGGTCTACGAGCAGTACTTC. Its protein product is CASSLAGRVYEQYF. Combining the CDR3 with reference TRBV5-4 and TRBJ2-7 gives the whole variable domain ETGVTQSPTHLIKTRGQQVTLRCSSQSGHNTVSWYQQALGQGPQFIFQYYREEENGRGNFPPRFSGLQFPNYSSELNVNALELDDSALYLCASSLAGRVYEQYFGPGTRLTVT.

The chain carries TRBV5-1 and TRBJ1-1, with a possible D match to TRBD1 (5 bases). CDR3 length equals 14 residues. Germline V gives CDR1 SGHRS, CDR2 YFSETQ. Trimming removed 4 bases at V and 2 bases at J, with 12 bases between. CDR3 coding DNA: TGCGCCAGCAGCGGTGGAGGGGCTAACACTGAAGCTTTCTTT. It is translated as CASSGGGANTEAFF.